This entry concerns a single T cell receptor beta chain. This record belongs to a study of blood T cell repertoires in COVID-19. Study as a whole: Spain, Italy and the United States supplied samples that represented acute and convalescent COVID-19.

The data were produced by immunoSEQ multiplex PCR, yet TCRdb's version contains in-frame clones alone and is incomplete. The sample carries tens of thousands of clones, 90% recorded once. Trimming took off 5 bases at V and 0 bases at J, with 13 bases between the two ends. Germline CDR1 reads LGHDT; CDR2 reads YNNKEL (reference sequence). The CDR3 runs to 15 residues. The source of this sequence is a human donor in a cohort sampled during active COVID-19. This chain uses TRBV3-1 (or the pseudogene TRBV3-2) with TRBJ2-5; the D gene is possibly TRBD2 (6 bases). The sample consisted of peripheral blood. CDR3 residues: CASSNMDYYQETQYF. CDR3 nucleotide sequence: TGTGCCAGCAGCAATATGGACTACTACCAAGAGACCCAGTACTTC.